The rows below give T cell receptor beta chains drawn from one sample of a study of blood T cell dynamics during melanoma immunotherapy. Assay: immunoSEQ multiplex PCR; the TCRdb copy retains only in-frame clones and omits some. Among 11,000 or so clones listed, 70% to 90% were seen once. Sequenced here: blood, sampled from a patient treated with checkpoint blockade. The receptors derive from a human donor with melanoma. The CDR3 runs from the conserved cysteine through the conserved F or W. A D gene is named only where the DNA matches it firmly. For some rows the clone size is stated as once, few or many, or as a class when expanded; others skip it.

>TRBD1|-|TRBV6-5|TRBJ2-7
CASSSPDRGQYEQYF
TGTGCCAGCAGCTCACCCGACAGGGGGCAGTACGAGCAGTACTTC
>-|-|TRBV9|TRBJ2-5
CASSSPDSQETQYF
TGTGCCAGCAGTTCCCCGGACAGCCAAGAGACCCAGTACTTC
>-|once|TRBV20-1|TRBJ1-1
CSAATGPVAFF
TGCAGTGCTGCCACAGGGCCCGTAGCTTTCTTT
>-|-|TRBV6-1|TRBJ1-2
CASSEGVSNYGYTF
TGTGCCAGCAGTGAAGGTGTATCTAACTATGGCTACACCTTC
>TRBD1|-|TRBV7-2|TRBJ2-7
CASRYVGGTGGSYEQYF
TGTGCCAGCAGATACGTTGGCGGGACAGGGGGCTCCTACGAGCAGTACTTC
>-|-|TRBV6-1|TRBJ1-1
CASSLRTVKAFF
TGTGCCAGCAGTCTCCGGACAGTCAAAGCTTTCTTT
>-|-|TRBV19|TRBJ1-5
CASSYGGRRQPQHF
TGTGCCAGTAGTTACGGGGGACGGCGGCAGCCCCAGCATTTT
>TRBD1|-|TRBV18|TRBJ1-2
CASSRDRGPEGYTF
TGTGCCAGCTCGCGGGACAGGGGACCGGAGGGCTACACCTTC
>-|-|TRBV29-1|TRBJ1-3
CSVEFAPGNTIYF
TGCAGCGTTGAATTCGCCCCTGGAAACACCATATATTTT
>TRBD1|-|TRBV6-5|TRBJ2-7
CASSYSTGAYEQYF
TGTGCCAGCAGTTACTCGACAGGGGCCTACGAGCAGTACTTC
>TRBD2|-|TRBV19|TRBJ2-3
CASRRTSGAVNGADTQYF
TGTGCCAGTAGGCGGACTAGCGGGGCAGTGAATGGCGCAGATACGCAGTATTTT
>-|-|TRBV2|TRBJ2-2
CASSEGGQRNTGELFF
TGTGCCAGCAGTGAAGGCGGCCAGCGAAACACCGGGGAGCTGTTTTTT
>TRBD1|-|TRBV19|TRBJ2-1
CASSQGTGGSNEQFF
TGTGCCAGTAGCCAAGGGACAGGGGGAAGCAATGAGCAGTTCTTC
>-|-|TRBV2|TRBJ1-1
CASSGGAGENTEAFF
TGTGCCAGCAGTGGCGGGGCAGGAGAGAACACTGAAGCTTTCTTT
>-|-|TRBV7-9|TRBJ1-6
CASSLADAYNSPLHF
TGTGCCAGCAGCTTAGCAGACGCCTATAATTCACCCCTCCACTTT
>-|-|TRBV7-9|TRBJ2-2
CASSQSYGELFF
TGTGCCAGCAGCCAGAGCTACGGGGAGCTGTTTTTT